Sequencing of this TCR beta chain was carried out in a study of cytomegalovirus exposure and HLA in healthy donors. V was shortened by 1 base and J by 3 bases, with 7 bases between the two germline ends. The germline gives CDR1 MGHRA, CDR2 YSYEKL. The CDR3 has 14 residues. It was healthy bone marrow donors who served as donors. As for this clone: Its cognate antigen is unknown.

General study findings and limits: Follow-up analysis later connected one missense variant in DCLRE1C with trimming of TCR beta V- and J-genes.

PCR involved 60 Vbeta and 13 Jbeta primers. Only in-frame clones appear in the TCRdb table, and some are missing; sequencing was by immunoSEQ multiplex PCR. Of some 100,000 clones listed, 79% are singletons. The chain uses TRBV4-1 and TRBJ1-5, with D uncertain. Sequencing was performed on PBMCs. The sequence came from a female donor in good health and CMV-seropositive. CDR3 protein: CASSQGTYNQPQHF. The DNA for the CDR3 is TGCGCCAGCAGCCAAGGGACTTACAATCAGCCCCAGCATTTT.